A selection of T cell receptor beta chains follows, all from one sample in a study of cytomegalovirus exposure and HLA in healthy donors. Repertoires were generated with immunoSEQ multiplex PCR, while TCRdb's copy carries only in-frame clones and drops some. Found here are 250,000 to 350,000 clones, 86% of them singletons; the top ten hold around 4%. The sequencing sample was made of PBMCs. These receptors were obtained from a man aged 35 to 55 in good health and CMV-seropositive. Each CDR3 is given with its conserved first and last residue. The D gene is left open where the match is weak. Clone size is given for some rows only: seen once, a few or many times, or a class if the clone is expanded.

j_call clone_size v_call d_call cdr3_nt cdr3_aa
TRBJ1-3 . TRBV5-1 . TGCGCCAGCAGCTTGATGACAGCAAACTCTGGAAACACCATATATTTT CASSLMTANSGNTIYF
TRBJ2-2 . TRBV7-7 . TGTGCTAGCAGCTTTGGGTTGTCGGGCACCGGGGAGCTGTTTTTT CASSFGLSGTGELFF
TRBJ1-5 . TRBV19 TRBD1 TGTGCCAGTAAATGGACAGGATATAGCAATCAGCCCCAGCATTTT CASKWTGYSNQPQHF
TRBJ1-4 . TRBV28 . TGTGCCAGCAGTTTGGCAGGATCAACTAATGAAAAACTGTTTTTT CASSLAGSTNEKLFF
TRBJ2-2 . TRBV6-1 . TGTGCCAGCAGCCAACTACCGGGGAACACCGGGGAGCTGTTTTTT CASSQLPGNTGELFF
TRBJ1-4 . TRBV7-9 TRBD1 TGTGCCAGCAGCGCCACCGGGACAGCAACTAATGAAAAACTGTTTTTT CASSATGTATNEKLFF
TRBJ2-7 . TRBV7-2 . TGTGCCAGCAGTTCTCGTGGAGGTCCACCTAGGGAGCAGTACTTC CASSSRGGPPREQYF
TRBJ1-1 few TRBV19 . TGTGCCAGTAGTATAGTGGCAGGGATGAACACTGAAGCTTTCTTT CASSIVAGMNTEAFF
TRBJ2-5 . TRBV7-6 . TGTGCCAGCAGGTTACTACCGCAAGAGACCCAGTACTTC CASRLLPQETQYF
TRBJ1-4 . TRBV6-5 TRBD1 TGTGCCAGCAGTGTACAGGGGGGTGGTAATGAAAAACTGTTTTTT CASSVQGGGNEKLFF
TRBJ2-4 once TRBV19 . TGTGCCAGTAGTCTCACGGGATTAAACATTCAGTACTTC CASSLTGLNIQYF
TRBJ1-1 . TRBV19 . TGTGCCAGTAGCAGCGGGAACACTGAAGCTTTCTTT CASSSGNTEAFF
TRBJ2-4 . TRBV4-1 TRBD1 TGCGCCAGCAGCCACAACAGGGGGGCCAAAAACATTCAGTACTTC CASSHNRGAKNIQYF
TRBJ2-7 . TRBV28 . TGTGCCAGCAGTCCCGACAGGTCCTCCGAGCAGTACTTC CASSPDRSSEQYF
TRBJ2-3 . TRBV7-9 . TGTGCCAGCAGCTTAGGTTCAGGGGCCACAGATACGCAGTATTTT CASSLGSGATDTQYF
TRBJ2-7 . TRBV28 TRBD1 TGTGCCAGCAGCTGGGACAGGGGCTACGAGCAGTACTTC CASSWDRGYEQYF
TRBJ2-3 few TRBV28 . TGTGCCAGCAGTAACCAGGGGCCAGATACGCAGTATTTT CASSNQGPDTQYF
TRBJ2-1 once TRBV11-2 TRBD2 TGTGCCAGCAGCTACCCGGGACTAGCGGGACTCAATGAGCAGTTCTTC CASSYPGLAGLNEQFF
TRBJ2-1 . TRBV29-1 TRBD1 TGCAGCGGCCAGGGGGCTTCCTACAATGAGCAGTTCTTC CSGQGASYNEQFF
TRBJ2-5 . TRBV4-3 . TGCGCCAGCAGCCAAGTCCCCCCCGAGGGGACCCAGTACTTC CASSQVPPEGTQYF
TRBJ2-1 . TRBV29-1 TRBD1 TGCAGCGTTGATCGGGACAGGGTCAATGAGCAGTTCTTC CSVDRDRVNEQFF
TRBJ2-3 . TRBV5-1 TRBD2 TGCGCCAGCAGCCCCGGGACTAGCGGGAGGGTGCCAGATACGCAGTATTTT CASSPGTSGRVPDTQYF
TRBJ1-5 few TRBV10-3 . TGTGCCATCAGTGAGTTGGCGGTAAATAGCAATCAGCCCCAGCATTTT CAISELAVNSNQPQHF
TRBJ1-5 . TRBV30 . TGTGCCTGGAGTTTAGGCCAGTCCGGGCAGCCCCAGCATTTT CAWSLGQSGQPQHF
TRBJ2-7 . TRBV28 TRBD2 TGTGCCAGCAGCCTGGTAGCGGGGACCTACGAGCAGTACTTC CASSLVAGTYEQYF
TRBJ1-3 . TRBV7-4 . TGTGCCAGCAGCTTACTGGGGGCCGGGGCAGGAAACACCATATATTTT CASSLLGAGAGNTIYF
TRBJ1-1 . TRBV11-3 TRBD1 TGTGCCAGCAGCTTAGGTGCAGGGGGCTATCAGAACACTGAAGCTTTCTTT CASSLGAGGYQNTEAFF
TRBJ2-7 . TRBV7-9 . TGTTCCAGCAGCTTTGCAGGGGCACCGAGTGGCGAGCAGTACTTC CSSSFAGAPSGEQYF